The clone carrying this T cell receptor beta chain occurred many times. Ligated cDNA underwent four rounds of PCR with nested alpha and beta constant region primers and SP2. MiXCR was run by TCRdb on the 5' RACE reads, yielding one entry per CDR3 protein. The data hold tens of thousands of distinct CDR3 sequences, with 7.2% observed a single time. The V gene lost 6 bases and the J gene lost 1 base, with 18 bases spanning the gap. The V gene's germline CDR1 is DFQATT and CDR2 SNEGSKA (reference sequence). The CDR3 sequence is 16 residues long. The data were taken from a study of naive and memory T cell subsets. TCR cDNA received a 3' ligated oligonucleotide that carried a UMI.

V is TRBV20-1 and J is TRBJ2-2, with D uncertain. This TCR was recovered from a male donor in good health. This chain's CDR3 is CSASPTRKKNTGELFF. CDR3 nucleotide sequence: TGCAGTGCCAGCCCCACCAGGAAAAAGAACACCGGGGAGCTGTTTTTT.